The 17 T cell receptor beta chains listed next were all sequenced from one sample in a study of blood T cell repertoires in COVID-19. Only in-frame clones appear in the TCRdb table, and some are missing; sequencing was by immunoSEQ multiplex PCR. This sample has around 480,000 clones, with 70% to 90% found just once. The sequencing sample was made of peripheral blood. These receptors were obtained from a woman aged 45 to 65 with COVID-19, enrolled during active disease.

V and J are TRBV29-1 and TRBJ2-1; 7 bases agree with TRBD2. The CDR3 consists of 12 residues. J was trimmed by 4 bases and V by 4 bases; bases with no gene match: 1. The germline gives CDR1 SQVTM, CDR2 ANQGSEA. The CDR3 nucleotides are TGCAGCGTTGCCGGGGGGTACAATGAGCAGTTCTTC. Its protein product is CSVAGGYNEQFF.

The chain links TRBV27 to TRBJ2-7; 8 nucleotides align to TRBD1. CDR3 length: 14 residues. The germline V gene has CDR1 MNHEY and CDR2 SMNVEV (reference sequence). V was clipped by 1 base and J by 4 bases; unmatched bases: 3. The CDR3, as DNA: TGTGCCAGCAGTTTATGGCAGGGGGCTTACGAGCAGTACTTC. It translates to CASSLWQGAYEQYF.

The chain has TRBV9 and TRBJ1-2; D gene uncertain. In germline, CDR1 is SGDLS, CDR2 YYNGEE. Trimming shortened V by 0 bases and J by 7 bases, and 16 bases separated the two germline ends. The CDR3 covers 15 residues. The CDR3 loop is CASSVAGRTRGGYTF. CDR3 coding DNA: TGTGCCAGCAGCGTAGCTGGGAGGACCCGGGGTGGCTACACCTTC.

This clone was picked up one time. The chain combines TRBV4-1 with TRBJ2-1, with 9 bases lining up with TRBD1. There are 16 residues in the CDR3. The V gene end was trimmed by 4 bases and the J gene end by 6 bases; junction bases not matched to a gene: 10. The germline CDR1 and CDR2 sequences are MGHRA and YSYEKL. The CDR3 DNA follows: TGCGCCAGCAGCCTATCTACGGGACAGGGAACCAATGAGCAGTTCTTC. This encodes CASSLSTGQGTNEQFF.

The chain recombines TRBV24-1 with TRBJ2-1, with TRBD1 matching 10 bases. Germline assignment: CDR1 KGHDR and CDR2 SFDVKD. This CDR3 is built from 13 residues. Unmatched junction bases numbered 2, after V lost 7 bases and J lost 6 bases. The CDR3 DNA reads TGTGCCACCAGATGGACAGGGGGCAATGAGCAGTTCTTC. It encodes CATRWTGGNEQFF.

The chain has TRBV5-1 and TRBJ2-1; 9 positions match TRBD1. Germline CDR1 SGHRS, CDR2 YFSETQ. The CDR3 extends over 17 amino acids. J lost 5 bases, V lost 4 bases, and 13 bases had no gene match. CDR3 DNA: TGCGCCAGCAGCATCCTTGTAGGGACAGGGATAAACAATGAGCAGTTCTTC. Protein sequence: CASSILVGTGINNEQFF. The entire variable domain, with the rest obtained from reference TRBV5-1 and TRBJ2-1, is as follows: KAGVTQTPRYLIKTRGQQVTLSCSPISGHRSVSWYQQTPGQGLQFLFEYFSETQRNKGNFPGRFSGRQFSNSRSEMNVSTLELGDSALYLCASSILVGTGINNEQFFGPGTRLTVL.

This sequence joins TRBV11-2 and TRBJ2-7; 8 bases line up with TRBD1. Germline V gene data show CDR1 as SGHAT and CDR2 as FQNNGV. The J segment lost 5 bases and the V segment lost 2 bases, leaving 8 bases of the junction unmatched. The CDR3 covers 15 residues. CDR3 amino acids: CASSLPVTGEDEQYF. In nucleotides, the CDR3 is TGTGCCAGCAGCTTACCCGTGACAGGGGAAGACGAGCAGTACTTC.

The chain uses TRBV2 and TRBJ2-7, with 11 bases matching TRBD2. Germline trimming cut 6 bases from V and 3 bases from J; bases unmatched to any gene: 4. CDR1 is SNHLY and CDR2 is FYNNEI in the germline V gene. The CDR3 length is 14 residues. The CDR3 region is CASRQTSGGYEQYF. The DNA for the CDR3 is TGTGCCAGCAGGCAAACTAGCGGGGGCTACGAGCAGTACTTC. The variable domain in full, with the rest retrieved from reference TRBV2 and TRBJ2-7, is EPEVTQTPSHQVTQMGQEVILRCVPISNHLYFYWYRQILGQKVEFLVSFYNNEISEKSEIFDDQFSVERPDGSNFTLKIRSTKLEDSAMYFCASRQTSGGYEQYFGPGTRLTVT.

The V call is TRBV5-1, the J call TRBJ2-2; a possible D gene is TRBD1 (6 bases). Trimming left V 0 bases short and J 7 bases short, with 10 bases between. The CDR3 consists of 14 residues. Germline V gene sequence: CDR1 SGHRS, CDR2 YFSETQ. CDR3 nucleotide sequence: TGCGCCAGCAGCTTGGCCAGCAGGGGCGGGGAGCTGTTTTTT. It translates to CASSLASRGGELFF.

V gene TRBV4-2 combines with J gene TRBJ2-1, with TRBD2 identical over 11 bases. CDR3 length: 17 amino acids. V gave up 1 base and J gave up 4 bases; unmatched junction bases: 6. The germline gives CDR1 LGHNA, CDR2 YNFKEQ. CDR3 sequence reads: CASSQAVVAGGYNEQFF. The CDR3, as DNA: TGTGCCAGCAGCCAAGCGGTGGTAGCGGGGGGGTACAATGAGCAGTTCTTC.

This chain connects TRBV5-1 to TRBJ2-5; no firm D call. V was shortened by 4 bases and J by 5 bases, with 6 bases between the two germline ends. CDR1 and CDR2 from the germline V gene are SGHRS and YFSETQ. The CDR3 covers 11 residues. The CDR3 nucleotides are TGCGCCAGCAGCCGAGATGAGACCCAGTACTTC. Translated: CASSRDETQYF.

The chain couples TRBV3-1 (or the pseudogene TRBV3-2) to TRBJ2-2; the match to TRBD2 covers 7 bases. CDR1 is LGHDT and CDR2 is YNNKEL in the germline V gene (reference sequence). The CDR3 is 14 amino acids. V was pared by 3 bases and J by 5 bases, with 3 bases of the junction left unmatched. The CDR3 region is CASSHKAGTGELFF. The CDR3 DNA sequence: TGTGCCAGCAGCCACAAAGCGGGGACCGGGGAGCTGTTTTTT.

The chain uses TRBV7-9 and TRBJ1-1, with 8 positions matching TRBD1. V lost 5 bases, J lost 2 bases, and 10 bases stayed unmatched. Germline assignment: CDR1 SEHNR and CDR2 FQNEAQ (reference sequence). The CDR3 loop spans 16 amino acids. This CDR3 reads CASSPSTGALNTEAFF. The CDR3 DNA sequence: TGTGCCAGCAGCCCGTCGACAGGGGCCCTCAACACTGAAGCTTTCTTT. The full variable domain, in which reference TRBV7-9 and TRBJ1-1 provide the parts outside the CDR3, is DTGVSQNPRHKITKRGQNVTFRCDPISEHNRLYWYRQTLGQGPEFLTYFQNEAQLEKSRLLSDRFSAERPKGSFSTLEIQRTEQGDSAMYLCASSPSTGALNTEAFFGQGTRLTVV.

This chain links TRBV9 with TRBJ2-2; no clear D gene. Per the germline V gene, CDR1 is SGDLS and CDR2 is YYNGEE. The CDR3 is 14 residues long. Deletions cut 4 bases from V and 4 bases from J, with 11 bases between. CDR3 nucleotide sequence: TGTGCCAGCAGCTCGAGAAGTGGCACCGGGGAGCTGTTTTTT. This codes for CASSSRSGTGELFF.

The chain employs TRBV27 and TRBJ2-1, with TRBD1 matching over 9 bases. V shed 5 bases, J shed 9 bases, and the junction held 5 bases outside the gene matches. Looked up from germline, CDR1 is MNHEY and CDR2 is SMNVEV (reference sequence). The CDR3 contains 13 residues. This CDR3 is CASSRTGGGEQFF. CDR3 nucleotide sequence: TGTGCCAGCAGTAGAACAGGGGGCGGTGAGCAGTTCTTC.

The chain uses TRBV15 and TRBJ2-1; 12 bases are shared with TRBD2. In germline, CDR1 is LNHNV, CDR2 YYDKDF (reference sequence). The CDR3 sequence is 19 residues long. Trimming cost V 5 bases and J 0 bases; bases outside gene matches: 11. Here the CDR3 reads CATSGSSGGALSSYNEQFF. The CDR3 DNA follows: TGTGCCACCAGCGGATCTAGCGGGGGGGCCCTAAGCTCCTACAATGAGCAGTTCTTC.

This clone appeared a single time. CDR3 DNA: TGTGCCAGCAGCTTGACGGGGGGCCAAGAGACCCAGTACTTC. It codes for CASSLTGGQETQYF. V gene TRBV11-3 combines with J gene TRBJ2-5, with 7 bases fitting TRBD2. CDR1 and CDR2 from the germline V gene are SGHNT and YENEEA. V was clipped by 3 bases and J by 1 base; unmatched bases: 2. The CDR3 extends over 14 amino acids.